This T cell receptor beta chain was identified in a study of T-cell memory formation after mild COVID-19. TCRdb redid the calling of the 5' RACE reads with MiXCR, one entry per CDR3 protein. The repertoire holds nearly 350,000 distinct CDR3 sequences, with approximately 13% as singletons. There are a few counts of this clonotype. The V segment lost 6 bases and the J segment 3 bases; nucleotides outside the gene matches: 4. The CDR3 is 15 amino acids. Germline CDR1 MNHEY, CDR2 SMNVEV (reference sequence). The chain combines TRBV27 with TRBJ2-3; the match to TRBD2 covers 12 bases. Sequencing was done on a sample of PBMCs or a T cell subset sorted from them (not recorded which). The source of this sequence is a young man who had mild COVID-19 (a few samples of this study predate the infection). Cell type and time point are not known. The DNA for the CDR3 is TGTGCCAGCAGGTCTAGCGGGGGGGCAACAGATACGCAGTATTTT. Encoded protein: CASRSSGGATDTQYF.